Below are 6 T cell receptor beta chains sequenced from a single sample in a study of T cell changes during pregnancy in multiple sclerosis. Measured with immunoSEQ multiplex PCR; TCRdb has only the in-frame clones, and not every one. The sample shows around 66,000 clones, 75% to 95% of them seen only once. This specimen was peripheral blood, taken after pregnancy. The receptors come from a female donor in good health, enrolled as a control in a pregnancy study.

This clone was recorded a few times. Other nucleotide sequences from this sample produce the same CDR3. J is TRBJ1-1 and V is TRBV4-3; the D is unclear. Germline-derived CDR1 and CDR2 are LGHNA and YSLEER. V lost 0 bases and J lost 3, with 5 bases in between. The CDR3 has 13 amino acids. CDR3 sequence: CASSQDRDTEAFF. The CDR3 DNA sequence: TGCGCCAGCAGCCAAGACCGAGACACTGAAGCTTTCTTT.

V is TRBV10-2 and J is TRBJ1-4, with D unresolved. The CDR3 spans 14 residues. With 5 bases removed from V and 4 bases from J, the gap between germline ends came to 11 bases. The germline V gene has CDR1 WSHSY and CDR2 SAAADI. DNA for the CDR3: TGCGCCAGCAGTTATCGCACAGATAATGAAAAACTGTTTTTT. Residues: CASSYRTDNEKLFF.

V usage is TRBV11-1 and J usage is TRBJ1-1; TRBD1 is a possible D gene (5 bases). Germline assignment: CDR1 SGHAT and CDR2 FQDESV (reference sequence). V was pared by 2 bases and J by 6 bases, with 13 bases between. The CDR3 totals 14 residues. CDR3 residues: CASSLWGVKPEAFF. The CDR3 nucleotides read TGTGCCAGCAGCTTATGGGGGGTAAAACCTGAAGCTTTCTTT. Full variable domain (missing parts from reference TRBV11-1 and TRBJ1-1): EAEVAQSPRYKITEKSQAVAFWCDPISGHATLYWYRQILGQGPELLVQFQDESVVDDSQLPKDRFSAERLKGVDSTLKIQPAELGDSAMYLCASSLWGVKPEAFFGQGTRLTVV.

This clone came up once. This chain uses TRBV19 with TRBJ1-5; D not resolved. The length of the CDR3 is 13 residues. V lost 0 bases and J 11 bases, leaving 11 bases between the germline ends. CDR1 LNHDA and CDR2 SQIVND come from the germline V gene (reference sequence). Written as DNA, the CDR3 is TGTGCCAGTAGTATAGATCCCCTTGTTGCCCAGCATTTT. It is translated as CASSIDPLVAQHF. Filled out from reference TRBV19 and TRBJ1-5, the complete variable domain reads DGGITQSPKYLFRKEGQNVTLSCEQNLNHDAMYWYRQDPGQGLRLIYYSQIVNDFQKGDIAEGYSVSREKKESFPLTVTSAQKNPTAFYLCASSIDPLVAQHFGDGTRLSIL.

The chain combines TRBV5-1 with TRBJ1-1; no clear D. CDR3 length equals 14 residues. Germline V CDR1 and CDR2: SGHRS, YFSETQ. The ends were cut back, 4 bases at V and 0 bases at J, with 10 bases in the middle. The DNA for the CDR3 is TGCGCCAGCAGCGAGGGAACCTTGAACACTGAAGCTTTCTTT. This translates into CASSEGTLNTEAFF. Drawing the rest from reference TRBV5-1 and TRBJ1-1, the complete variable domain is KAGVTQTPRYLIKTRGQQVTLSCSPISGHRSVSWYQQTPGQGLQFLFEYFSETQRNKGNFPGRFSGRQFSNSRSEMNVSTLELGDSALYLCASSEGTLNTEAFFGQGTRLTVV.

This clone was seen a few times. V and J are TRBV6-4 and TRBJ1-1, with a tentative D call TRBD1 (5 bases). The CDR3 length is 14 residues. The germline CDR1 and CDR2 sequences are MRHNA and SNTAGT. V lost 6 bases and J 5 bases, leaving 16 bases between the germline ends. The CDR3 is CASSQGHPATEAFF. CDR3 sequence (DNA): TGTGCCAGCAGCCAAGGACACCCAGCGACTGAAGCTTTCTTT.